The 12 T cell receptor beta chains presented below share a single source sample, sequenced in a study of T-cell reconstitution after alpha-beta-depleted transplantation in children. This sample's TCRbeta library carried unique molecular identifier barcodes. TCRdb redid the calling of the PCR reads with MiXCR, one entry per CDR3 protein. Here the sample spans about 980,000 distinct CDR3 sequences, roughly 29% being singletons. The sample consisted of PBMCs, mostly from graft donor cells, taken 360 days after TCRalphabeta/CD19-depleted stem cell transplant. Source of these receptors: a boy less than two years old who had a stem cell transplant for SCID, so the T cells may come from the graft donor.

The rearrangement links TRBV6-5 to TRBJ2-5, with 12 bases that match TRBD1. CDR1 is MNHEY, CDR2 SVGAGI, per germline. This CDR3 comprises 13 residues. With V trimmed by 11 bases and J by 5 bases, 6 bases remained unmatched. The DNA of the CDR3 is TGTGCCCTCGGGACAGGGGGCGCCGAGACCCAGTACTTC. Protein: CALGTGGAETQYF.

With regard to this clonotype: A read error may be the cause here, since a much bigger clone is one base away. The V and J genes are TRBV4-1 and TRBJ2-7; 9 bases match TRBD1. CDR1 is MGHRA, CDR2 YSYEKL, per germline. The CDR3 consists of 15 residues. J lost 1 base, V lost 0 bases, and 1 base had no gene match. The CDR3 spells CASSQDGTGSYEQYF. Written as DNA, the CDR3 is TGCGCCAGCAGCCAAGACGGGACAGGGTCCTACGAGCAGTACTTC.

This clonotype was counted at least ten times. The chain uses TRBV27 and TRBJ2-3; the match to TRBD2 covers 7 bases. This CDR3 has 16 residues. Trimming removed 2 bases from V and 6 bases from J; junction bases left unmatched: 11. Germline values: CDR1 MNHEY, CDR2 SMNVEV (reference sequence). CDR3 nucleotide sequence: TGTGCCAGCAGTTTAGTCCCCAGCGGGGCACGGGATACGCAGTATTTT. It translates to CASSLVPSGARDTQYF.

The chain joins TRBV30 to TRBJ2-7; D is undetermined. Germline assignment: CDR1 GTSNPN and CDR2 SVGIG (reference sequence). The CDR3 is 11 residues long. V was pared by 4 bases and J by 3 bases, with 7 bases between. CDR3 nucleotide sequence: TGTGCCTGGACAAAAAACTACGAGCAGTACTTC. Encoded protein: CAWTKNYEQYF.

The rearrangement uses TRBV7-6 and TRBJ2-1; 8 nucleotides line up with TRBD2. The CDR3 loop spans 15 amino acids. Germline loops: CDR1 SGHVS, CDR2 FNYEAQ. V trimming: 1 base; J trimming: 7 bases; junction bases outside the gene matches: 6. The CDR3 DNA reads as TGTGCCAGCAGCTTAGGGGGCGGGGGGAAGAATGAGCAGTTCTTC. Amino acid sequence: CASSLGGGGKNEQFF.

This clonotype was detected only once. The CDR3 sequence is CATETGSQQETQYF. The CDR3 coding sequence is TGTGCCACTGAAACAGGGAGTCAACAAGAGACCCAGTACTTC. The chain uses TRBV10-3 and TRBJ2-5, with a tentative D call TRBD1 (6 bases). Germline-derived CDR1 and CDR2 are ENHRY and SYGVKD. This CDR3 is 14 amino acids long. V was cut by 10 bases and J by 2 bases, with 17 bases left in between.

The CDR3 DNA follows: TGTGCCAGCAGTTTGGGGGAAACTCATGGCTACACCTTC. It translates to CASSLGETHGYTF. This chain links TRBV28 with TRBJ1-2; maybe TRBD1 (5 bases). Trimming took off 3 bases at V and 6 bases at J, with 11 bases between the two ends. This CDR3 has 13 residues. CDR1 is MDHEN and CDR2 is SYDVKM in the germline V gene.

The CDR3 nucleotides read TGTGCCAGGCAGGGGAGGTACTATGGCTACACCTTC. Translation gives CARQGRYYGYTF. The V gene is TRBV30, the J gene TRBJ1-2; possible D gene TRBD1, 6 bases. The V gene lost 8 bases and the J gene lost 3 bases, with 13 bases spanning the gap. This CDR3 has 12 residues. Germline V gene sequence: CDR1 GTSNPN, CDR2 SVGIG (reference sequence). Full variable domain (missing parts from reference TRBV30 and TRBJ1-2): SQTIHQWPATLVQPVGSPLSLECTVEGTSNPNLYWYRQAAGRGLQLLFYSVGIGQISSEVPQNLSASRPQDRQFILSSKKLLLSDSGFYLCARQGRYYGYTFGSGTRLTVV.

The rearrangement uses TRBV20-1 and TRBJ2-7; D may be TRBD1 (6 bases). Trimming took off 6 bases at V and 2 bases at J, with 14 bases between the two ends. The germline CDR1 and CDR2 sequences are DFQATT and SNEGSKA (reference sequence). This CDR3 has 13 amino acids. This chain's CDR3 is CSAYRDNAYEQYF. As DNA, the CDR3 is TGCAGTGCCTACCGGGACAATGCCTACGAGCAGTACTTC.

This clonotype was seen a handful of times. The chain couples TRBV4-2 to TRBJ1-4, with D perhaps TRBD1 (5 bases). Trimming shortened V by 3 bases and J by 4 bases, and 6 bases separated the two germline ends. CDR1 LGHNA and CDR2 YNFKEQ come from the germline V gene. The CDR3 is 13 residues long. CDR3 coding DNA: TGTGCCAGCAGCCAGGGGGGTAATGAAAAACTGTTTTTT. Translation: CASSQGGNEKLFF.

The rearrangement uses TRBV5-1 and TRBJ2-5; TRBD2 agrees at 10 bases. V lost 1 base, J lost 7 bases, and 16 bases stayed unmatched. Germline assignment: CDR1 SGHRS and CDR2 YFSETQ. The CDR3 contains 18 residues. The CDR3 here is CASSLTVAGGTFSRTQYF. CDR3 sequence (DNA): TGCGCCAGCAGCTTGACCGTAGCGGGGGGCACCTTTTCGCGGACCCAGTACTTC. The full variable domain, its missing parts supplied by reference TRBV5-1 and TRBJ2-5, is KAGVTQTPRYLIKTRGQQVTLSCSPISGHRSVSWYQQTPGQGLQFLFEYFSETQRNKGNFPGRFSGRQFSNSRSEMNVSTLELGDSALYLCASSLTVAGGTFSRTQYFGPGTRLLVL.

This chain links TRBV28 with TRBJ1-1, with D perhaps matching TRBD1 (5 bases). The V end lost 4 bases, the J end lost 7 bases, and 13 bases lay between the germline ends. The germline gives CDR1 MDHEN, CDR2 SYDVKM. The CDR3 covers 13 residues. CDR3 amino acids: CASSWPWGGEAFF. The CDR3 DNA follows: TGTGCCAGCAGTTGGCCCTGGGGGGGTGAAGCTTTCTTT. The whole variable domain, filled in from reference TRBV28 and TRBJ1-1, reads DVKVTQSSRYLVKRTGEKVFLECVQDMDHENMFWYRQDPGLGLRLIYFSYDVKMKEKGDIPEGYSVSREKKERFSLILESASTNQTSMYLCASSWPWGGEAFFGQGTRLTVV.